Presented here are 9 T cell receptor beta chains from one specimen sequenced in a study of memory CD4+ T cells and cytomegalovirus serostatus. Single viable CD3+CD4+CD8-CD45RO+ cells were sorted as the memory CD4+ T cells. The table came from immunoSEQ multiplex PCR; TCRdb's copy has only in-frame clones and leaves some out. The sample carries about 61,000 clones, approximately 85% recorded once. Source material: memory CD4+ T cells from blood. These TCRs come from an adult in good health and CMV-seronegative.

The V gene is TRBV11-2, the J gene TRBJ2-6; D gene uncertain. The germline V gene encodes CDR1 SGHAT and CDR2 FQNNGV. The CDR3 has 13 amino acids. V lost 10 bases, J lost 1 base, and 8 bases lay in between. As DNA, the CDR3 is TGTGCCACGGCCAGTTCTGGGGCCAACGTCCTGACTTTC. It encodes CATASSGANVLTF.

The V call is TRBV7-8, the J call TRBJ1-2, with D maybe TRBD1 (5 bases). Germline V gives CDR1 SGHVS, CDR2 FQNEAQ. The CDR3 has 13 amino acids. V was trimmed by 1 base and J by 7 bases, leaving 10 bases between them. The CDR3: CASSLEGRSGYTF. The CDR3 DNA reads as TGTGCCAGCAGCTTAGAGGGGCGGAGTGGCTACACCTTC. The full variable domain, in which reference TRBV7-8 and TRBJ1-2 provide the parts outside the CDR3, is GAGVSQSPRYKVAKRGQDVALRCDPISGHVSLFWYQQALGQGPEFLTYFQNEAQLDKSGLPSDRFFAERPEGSVSTLKIQRTQQEDSAVYLCASSLEGRSGYTFGSGTRLTVV.

The chain uses TRBV4-1 and TRBJ2-2, with D uncertain. CDR1 and CDR2 (germline): MGHRA, YSYEKL. Trimming took off 9 bases at V and 2 bases at J, with 7 bases between the two ends. There are 12 residues in the CDR3. The CDR3 protein is CASTPNTGELFF. In DNA form, the CDR3 reads TGCGCCAGTACCCCCAACACCGGGGAGCTGTTTTTT.

This sequence joins TRBV28 and TRBJ2-5; D ambiguous. The CDR3 extends over 14 amino acids. V shed 5 bases and J shed 2 bases, with 12 bases lying between them. Germline V gives CDR1 MDHEN, CDR2 SYDVKM. CDR3 protein: CASSPTIGQETQYF. The CDR3 bases are TGTGCCAGCAGTCCGACCATCGGGCAAGAGACCCAGTACTTC.

This clone was recorded once. The V gene is TRBV9, the J gene TRBJ1-2; 8 nucleotides agree with TRBD1. J was trimmed by 5 bases and V by 3 bases; bases with no gene match: 3. Germline CDR1 and CDR2: SGDLS and YYNGEE. The CDR3 sequence is 13 residues long. The CDR3 nucleotides read TGTGCCAGCAGCGCGGACAGGGAATATGGCTACACCTTC. This gives the protein CASSADREYGYTF.

V usage is TRBV4-2 and J usage is TRBJ2-7, with D possibly matching TRBD1 (5 bases). V lost 1 base, J lost 2 bases, and 9 bases lay in between. The CDR3 runs to 14 residues. CDR1 and CDR2 (germline): LGHNA, YNFKEQ. The CDR3 loop reads CASSQAREPYEQYF. The CDR3 DNA sequence: TGTGCCAGCAGCCAAGCCAGGGAACCCTACGAGCAGTACTTC.

This chain joins TRBV11-2 and TRBJ2-1; D is ambiguous. Germline values: CDR1 SGHAT, CDR2 FQNNGV. V lost 4 bases to trimming and J lost 12 bases, with 4 bases between them. CDR3 length equals 9 residues. CDR3 bases: TGTGCCAGCAGCTGGGGGCAGTTCTTC. Its protein is CASSWGQFF.

The gene calls are TRBV5-1 and TRBJ2-7; D could derive from TRBD1 or TRBD2 (5 bases each). Germline V gives CDR1 SGHRS, CDR2 YFSETQ. Trimming stripped 4 bases from V and 0 bases from J, with 20 bases between. This CDR3 spans 17 amino acids. This CDR3 is CASSTAPGGGISYEQYF. CDR3 DNA: TGCGCCAGCAGCACCGCCCCCGGTGGGGGAATCTCCTACGAGCAGTACTTC.

The rearrangement uses TRBV11-2 and TRBJ1-5, with TRBD1 matching over 8 bases. The CDR3 runs to 15 residues. J lost 2 bases, V lost 5 bases, and 5 bases had no gene match. The germline V gene has CDR1 SGHAT and CDR2 FQNNGV. CDR3 amino acids: CASSRTGNGNQPQHF. CDR3 nucleotide sequence: TGTGCCAGCAGCAGGACAGGGAACGGCAATCAGCCCCAGCATTTT.